The sequence of this T cell receptor (beta chain) was determined in a study of T cell responses to AZD1222 COVID-19 vaccine. The protocol was immunoSEQ multiplex PCR, while the TCRdb copy is restricted to in-frame clones and leaves out a portion. The sample holds under 110,000 clones, roughly 90% seen once. V was shortened by 3 bases and J by 7 bases, with 9 bases between the two germline ends. From germline, CDR1 is DFQATT and CDR2 SNEGSKA (reference sequence). This CDR3 has 11 residues. This receptor was taken from an adult in good health. The chain uses TRBV20-1 and TRBJ1-2; D call uncertain. The sample in question was peripheral blood, obtained on day 0 of AZD1222 vaccination. The CDR3 DNA follows: TGCAGTGCTAGCCCGGGAGCTGGCTACACCTTC. Translated: CSASPGAGYTF.